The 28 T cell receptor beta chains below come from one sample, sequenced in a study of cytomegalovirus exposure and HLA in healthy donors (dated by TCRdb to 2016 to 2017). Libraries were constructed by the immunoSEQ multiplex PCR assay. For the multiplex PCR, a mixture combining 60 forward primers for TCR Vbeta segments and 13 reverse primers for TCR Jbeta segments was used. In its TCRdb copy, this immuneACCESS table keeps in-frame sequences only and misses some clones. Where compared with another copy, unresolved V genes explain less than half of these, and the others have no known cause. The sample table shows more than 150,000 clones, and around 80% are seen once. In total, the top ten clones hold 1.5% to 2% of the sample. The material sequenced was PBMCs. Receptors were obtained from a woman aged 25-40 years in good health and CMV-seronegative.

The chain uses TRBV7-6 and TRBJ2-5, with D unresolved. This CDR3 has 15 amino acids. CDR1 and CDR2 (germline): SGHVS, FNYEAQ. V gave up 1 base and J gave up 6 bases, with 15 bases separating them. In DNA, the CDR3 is TGTGCCAGCAGCTTAGACGGAGTAATCCAGAAGACCCAGTACTTC. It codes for CASSLDGVIQKTQYF.

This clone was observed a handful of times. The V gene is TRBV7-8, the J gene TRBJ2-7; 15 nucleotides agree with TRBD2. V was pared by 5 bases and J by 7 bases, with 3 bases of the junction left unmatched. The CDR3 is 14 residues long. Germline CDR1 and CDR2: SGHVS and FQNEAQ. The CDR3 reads CASSHGLAGGEQYF. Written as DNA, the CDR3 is TGTGCCAGCAGCCACGGACTAGCGGGGGGGGAGCAGTACTTC.

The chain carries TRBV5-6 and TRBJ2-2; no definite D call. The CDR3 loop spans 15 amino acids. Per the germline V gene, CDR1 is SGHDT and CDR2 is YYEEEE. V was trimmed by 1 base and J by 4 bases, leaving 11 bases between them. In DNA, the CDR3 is TGTGCCAGCAGCTTGCTTACGGTCTCCACCGGGGAGCTGTTTTTT. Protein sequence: CASSLLTVSTGELFF.

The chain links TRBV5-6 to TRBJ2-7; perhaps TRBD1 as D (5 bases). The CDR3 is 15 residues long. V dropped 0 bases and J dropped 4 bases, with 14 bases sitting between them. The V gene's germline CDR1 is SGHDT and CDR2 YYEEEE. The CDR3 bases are TGTGCCAGCAGCTTGGTGAGACAGCGAGCGTACGAGCAGTACTTC. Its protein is CASSLVRQRAYEQYF. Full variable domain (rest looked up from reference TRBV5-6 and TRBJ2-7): DAGVTQSPTHLIKTRGQQVTLRCSPKSGHDTVSWYQQALGQGPQFIFQYYEEEERQRGNFPDRFSGHQFPNYSSELNVNALLLGDSALYLCASSLVRQRAYEQYFGPGTRLTVT.

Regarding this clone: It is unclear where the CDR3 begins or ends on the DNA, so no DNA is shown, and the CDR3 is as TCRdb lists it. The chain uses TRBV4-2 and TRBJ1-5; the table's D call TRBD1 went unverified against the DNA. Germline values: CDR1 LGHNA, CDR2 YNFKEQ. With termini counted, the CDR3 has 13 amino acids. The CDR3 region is CASSQEFGTGTYF.

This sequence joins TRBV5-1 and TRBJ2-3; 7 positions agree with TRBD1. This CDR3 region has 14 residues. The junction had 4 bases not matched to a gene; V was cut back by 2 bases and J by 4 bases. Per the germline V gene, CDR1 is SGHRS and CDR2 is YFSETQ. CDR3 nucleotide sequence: TGCGCCAGCAGCTTAGAGGGGGCCCCAGATACGCAGTATTTT. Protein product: CASSLEGAPDTQYF.

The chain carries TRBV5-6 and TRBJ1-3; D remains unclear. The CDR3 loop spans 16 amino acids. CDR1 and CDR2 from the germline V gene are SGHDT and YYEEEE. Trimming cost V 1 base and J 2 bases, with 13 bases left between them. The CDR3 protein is CASSLYLGLAGNTIYF. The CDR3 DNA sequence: TGTGCCAGCAGCTTGTATTTGGGCTTGGCTGGAAACACCATATATTTT. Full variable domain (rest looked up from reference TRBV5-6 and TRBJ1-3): DAGVTQSPTHLIKTRGQQVTLRCSPKSGHDTVSWYQQALGQGPQFIFQYYEEEERQRGNFPDRFSGHQFPNYSSELNVNALLLGDSALYLCASSLYLGLAGNTIYFGEGSWLTVV.

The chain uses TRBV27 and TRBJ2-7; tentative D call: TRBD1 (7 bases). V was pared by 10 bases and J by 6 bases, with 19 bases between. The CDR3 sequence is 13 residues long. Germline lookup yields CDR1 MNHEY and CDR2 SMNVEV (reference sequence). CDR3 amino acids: CATKQTGRPEQYF. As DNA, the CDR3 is TGTGCCACCAAACAGACAGGGAGGCCCGAGCAGTACTTC.

CDR3 loop: CATSRVPGPFYEQYF. The CDR3 nucleotides read TGTGCCACCAGCAGAGTCCCAGGGCCCTTCTACGAGCAGTACTTC. The chain recombines TRBV15 with TRBJ2-7; TRBD1 might be the D (5 bases). Germline CDR1 reads LNHNV; CDR2 reads YYDKDF (reference sequence). The length of the CDR3 is 15 residues. The ends were cut back, 1 base at V and 3 bases at J, with 13 bases in the middle.

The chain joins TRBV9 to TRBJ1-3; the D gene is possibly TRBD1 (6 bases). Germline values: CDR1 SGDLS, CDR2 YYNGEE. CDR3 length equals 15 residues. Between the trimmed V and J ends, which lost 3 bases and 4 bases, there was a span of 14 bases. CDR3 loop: CASSDRTVGGNTIYF. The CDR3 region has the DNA TGTGCCAGCAGCGATCGGACAGTGGGCGGAAACACCATATATTTT.

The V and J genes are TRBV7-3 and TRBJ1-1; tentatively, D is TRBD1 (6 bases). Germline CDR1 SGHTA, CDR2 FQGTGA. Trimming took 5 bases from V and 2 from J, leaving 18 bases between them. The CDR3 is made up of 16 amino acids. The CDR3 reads CASSPPGTRDNTEAFF. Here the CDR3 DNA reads TGTGCCAGCAGCCCCCCGGGGACACGAGATAACACTGAAGCTTTCTTT. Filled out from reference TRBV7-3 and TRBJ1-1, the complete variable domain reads GAGVSQTPSNKVTEKGKYVELRCDPISGHTALYWYRQSLGQGPEFLIYFQGTGAADDSGLPNDRFFAVRPEGSVSTLKIQRTERGDSAVYLCASSPPGTRDNTEAFFGQGTRLTVV.

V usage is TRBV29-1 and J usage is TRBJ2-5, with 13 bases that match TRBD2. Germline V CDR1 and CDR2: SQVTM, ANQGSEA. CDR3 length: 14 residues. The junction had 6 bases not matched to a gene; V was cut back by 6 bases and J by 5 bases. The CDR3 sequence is CSVKLAGGRETQYF. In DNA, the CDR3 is TGCAGCGTAAAACTAGCGGGGGGGCGGGAGACCCAGTACTTC.

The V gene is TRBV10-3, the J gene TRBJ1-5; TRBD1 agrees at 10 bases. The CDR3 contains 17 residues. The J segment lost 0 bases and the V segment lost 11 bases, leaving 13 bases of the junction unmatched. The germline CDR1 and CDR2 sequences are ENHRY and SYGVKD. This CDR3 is CARKARGTGDSNQPQHF. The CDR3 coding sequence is TGTGCCCGAAAAGCGAGGGGGACAGGGGATAGCAATCAGCCCCAGCATTTT.

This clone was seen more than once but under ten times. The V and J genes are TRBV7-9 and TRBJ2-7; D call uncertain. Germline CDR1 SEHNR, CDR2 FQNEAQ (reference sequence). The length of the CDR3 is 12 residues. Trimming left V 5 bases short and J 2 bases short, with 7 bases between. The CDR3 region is CASSTATYEQYF. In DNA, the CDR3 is TGTGCCAGCAGCACAGCTACCTACGAGCAGTACTTC.

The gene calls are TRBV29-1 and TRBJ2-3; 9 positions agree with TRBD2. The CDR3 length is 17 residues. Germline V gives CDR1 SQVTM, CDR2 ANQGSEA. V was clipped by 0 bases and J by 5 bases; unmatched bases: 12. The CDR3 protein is CSVEEVSSGVGGDTQYF. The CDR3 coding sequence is TGCAGCGTTGAAGAAGTGTCTAGCGGGGTCGGGGGAGATACGCAGTATTTT.

CDR3 sequence reads: CASSRGTSNYGYTF. The CDR3 DNA reads as TGTGCCAGCAGCAGGGGGACATCAAACTATGGCTACACCTTC. The V gene is TRBV5-4, the J gene TRBJ1-2; D is possibly TRBD1 (6 bases). Per the germline V gene, CDR1 is SGHNT and CDR2 is YYREEE (reference sequence). Trimming pared 4 bases from V and 2 bases from J, leaving 12 bases between. The CDR3 totals 14 residues.

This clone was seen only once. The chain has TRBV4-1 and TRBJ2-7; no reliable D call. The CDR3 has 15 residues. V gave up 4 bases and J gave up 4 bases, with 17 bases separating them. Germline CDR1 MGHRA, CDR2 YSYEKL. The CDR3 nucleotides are TGCGCCAGCAGCCCGACGATCGACTTTACTTACGAGCAGTACTTC. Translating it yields CASSPTIDFTYEQYF.

CDR3 sequence (DNA): TGCGCCAGCAGCTTGTCATCTGCAGGGGTGAACACTGAAGCTTTCTTT. Translating it yields CASSLSSAGVNTEAFF. This chain joins TRBV5-1 and TRBJ1-1; D possibly corresponds to TRBD1 (6 bases). Germline CDR1 and CDR2: SGHRS and YFSETQ. The CDR3 totals 16 residues. V was trimmed by 1 base and J by 0 bases, leaving 13 bases between them.

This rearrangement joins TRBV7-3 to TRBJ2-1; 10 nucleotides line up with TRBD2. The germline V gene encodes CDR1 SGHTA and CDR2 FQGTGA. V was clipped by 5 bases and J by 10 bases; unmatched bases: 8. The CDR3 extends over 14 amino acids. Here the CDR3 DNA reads TGTGCCAGCAGCCCCGTAATAGCGGGGGGCGAGCAGTTCTTC. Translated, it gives CASSPVIAGGEQFF.

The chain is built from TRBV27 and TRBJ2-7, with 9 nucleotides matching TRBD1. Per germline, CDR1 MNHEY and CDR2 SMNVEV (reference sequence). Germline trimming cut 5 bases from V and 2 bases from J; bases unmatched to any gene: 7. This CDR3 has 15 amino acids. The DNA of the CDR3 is TGTGCCAGCAGTCCTGCGGGACAGGGTCCCTACGAGCAGTACTTC. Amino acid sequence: CASSPAGQGPYEQYF.

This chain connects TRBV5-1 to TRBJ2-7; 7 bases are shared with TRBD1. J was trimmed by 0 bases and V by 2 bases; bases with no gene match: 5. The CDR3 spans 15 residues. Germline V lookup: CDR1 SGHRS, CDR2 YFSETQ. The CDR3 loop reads CASSLQGPPSYEQYF. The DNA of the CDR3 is TGCGCCAGCAGCTTACAGGGGCCCCCCTCCTACGAGCAGTACTTC.

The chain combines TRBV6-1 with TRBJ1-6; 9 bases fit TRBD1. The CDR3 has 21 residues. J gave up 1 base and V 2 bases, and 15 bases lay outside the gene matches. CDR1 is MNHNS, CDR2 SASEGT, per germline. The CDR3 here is CASSESLTGGYPGSYNSPLHF. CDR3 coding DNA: TGTGCCAGCAGTGAATCCCTCACAGGGGGCTATCCGGGATCCTATAATTCACCCCTCCACTTT.

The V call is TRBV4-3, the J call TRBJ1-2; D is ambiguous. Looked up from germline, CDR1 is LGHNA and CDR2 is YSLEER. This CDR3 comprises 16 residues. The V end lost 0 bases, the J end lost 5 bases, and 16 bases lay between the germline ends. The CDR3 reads CASSQEGRAQGYGYTF. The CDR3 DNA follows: TGCGCCAGCAGCCAAGAAGGGCGGGCGCAAGGATATGGCTACACCTTC.

CDR3 region: CASSSRDTGELFF. Here the CDR3 DNA reads TGTGCCAGTAGTTCCAGGGACACCGGGGAGCTGTTTTTT. The rearrangement links TRBV19 to TRBJ2-2; maybe TRBD1 (5 bases). The CDR3 is 13 residues long. V was shortened by 5 bases and J by 3 bases, with 7 bases between the two germline ends. Per the germline V gene, CDR1 is LNHDA and CDR2 is SQIVND (reference sequence). Full variable domain (outside the CDR3, taken from reference TRBV19 and TRBJ2-2): DGGITQSPKYLFRKEGQNVTLSCEQNLNHDAMYWYRQDPGQGLRLIYYSQIVNDFQKGDIAEGYSVSREKKESFPLTVTSAQKNPTAFYLCASSSRDTGELFFGEGSRLTVL.

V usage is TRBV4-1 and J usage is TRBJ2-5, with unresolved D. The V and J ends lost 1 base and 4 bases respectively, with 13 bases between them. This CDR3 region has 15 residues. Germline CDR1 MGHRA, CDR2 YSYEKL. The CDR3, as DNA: TGCGCCAGCAGCCAAGGAAATACGCGCGGAGAGACCCAGTACTTC. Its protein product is CASSQGNTRGETQYF.

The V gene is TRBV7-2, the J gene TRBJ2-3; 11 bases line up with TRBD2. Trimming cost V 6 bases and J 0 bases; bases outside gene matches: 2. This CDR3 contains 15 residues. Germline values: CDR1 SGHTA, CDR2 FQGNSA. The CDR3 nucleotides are TGTGCCAGCAGTCGACTAGCGGGGAGCACAGATACGCAGTATTTT. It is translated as CASSRLAGSTDTQYF.

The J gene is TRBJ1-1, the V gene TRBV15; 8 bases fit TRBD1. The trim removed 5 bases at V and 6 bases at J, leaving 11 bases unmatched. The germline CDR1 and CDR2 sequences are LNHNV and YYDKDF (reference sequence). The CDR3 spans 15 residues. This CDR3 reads CATSGGQVMSPEAFF. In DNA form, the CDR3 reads TGTGCCACCAGCGGGGGACAGGTCATGTCTCCTGAAGCTTTCTTT. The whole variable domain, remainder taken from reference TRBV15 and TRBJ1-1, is DAMVIQNPRYQVTQFGKPVTLSCSQTLNHNVMYWYQQKSSQAPKLLFHYYDKDFNNEADTPDNFQSRRPNTSFCFLDIRSPGLGDTAMYLCATSGGQVMSPEAFFGQGTRLTVV.

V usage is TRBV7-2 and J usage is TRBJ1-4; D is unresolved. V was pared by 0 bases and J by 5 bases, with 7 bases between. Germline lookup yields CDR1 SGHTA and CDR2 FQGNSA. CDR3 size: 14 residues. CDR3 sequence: CASSLASGNEKLFF. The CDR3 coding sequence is TGTGCCAGCAGCTTAGCTTCCGGGAATGAAAAACTGTTTTTT.